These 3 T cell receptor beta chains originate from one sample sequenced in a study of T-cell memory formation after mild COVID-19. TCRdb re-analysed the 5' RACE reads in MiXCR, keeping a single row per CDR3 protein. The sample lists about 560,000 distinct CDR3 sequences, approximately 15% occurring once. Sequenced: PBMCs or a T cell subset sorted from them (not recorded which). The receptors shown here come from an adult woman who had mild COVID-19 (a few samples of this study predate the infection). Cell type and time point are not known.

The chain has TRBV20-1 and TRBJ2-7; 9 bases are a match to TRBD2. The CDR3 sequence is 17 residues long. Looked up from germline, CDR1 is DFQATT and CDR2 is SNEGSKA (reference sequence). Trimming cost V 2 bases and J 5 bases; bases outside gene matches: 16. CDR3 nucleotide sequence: TGCAGTGCTAGATCCGAGTGGGTAGCGGGAGTTCGGGACGAGCAGTACTTC. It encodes CSARSEWVAGVRDEQYF.

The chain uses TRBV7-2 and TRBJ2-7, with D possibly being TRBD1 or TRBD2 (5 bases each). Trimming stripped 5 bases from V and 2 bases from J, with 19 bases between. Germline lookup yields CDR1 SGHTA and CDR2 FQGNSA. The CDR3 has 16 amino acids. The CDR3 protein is CASSEAGTQVAYEQYF. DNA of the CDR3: TGTGCCAGCAGCGAAGCCGGGACCCAGGTCGCCTACGAGCAGTACTTC.

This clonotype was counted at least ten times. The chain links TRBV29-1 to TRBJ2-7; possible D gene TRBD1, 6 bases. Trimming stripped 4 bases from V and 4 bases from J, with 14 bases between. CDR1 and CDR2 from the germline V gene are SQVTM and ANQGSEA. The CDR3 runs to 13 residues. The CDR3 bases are TGCAGCGTTGGCATGGGGGCAACTTACGAGCAGTACTTC. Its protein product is CSVGMGATYEQYF.